These T cell receptor beta chains were read from a single sample in a study of blood T cell repertoires in COVID-19. The method was immunoSEQ multiplex PCR; TCRdb's version includes in-frame clones alone and lacks a portion of them. Of roughly 52,000 clones detected, 88% appear once; the ten largest clones hold around 9.3%. The sample was peripheral blood. The receptors come from a man aged 55 to 69 with active COVID-19. Each CDR3 is given with its conserved first and last residue. The order of the fields is V gene, clone size, D gene, J gene, CDR3 DNA, CDR3 protein. A D gene is named only where the DNA matches it firmly. Part of the rows lack a size; the others show once, few, many or a class for expanded clones.

>TRBV19|NA|NA|TRBJ1-1
TGTGCCAGTATTCCACTTTTGGGGGCCGGGACTGAAGCTTTCTTT
CASIPLLGAGTEAFF
>TRBV24-1|NA|TRBD2|TRBJ2-1
TGTGCCACCAGTGAGGCGGGAGGGCCCGGGAATGAGCAGTTCTTC
CATSEAGGPGNEQFF
>TRBV5-1|NA|TRBD2|TRBJ2-3
TGCGCCAGCAGCTTGGCGCGGGGGGCTGGCGATACGCAGTATTTT
CASSLARGAGDTQYF
>TRBV5-8|NA|TRBD1|TRBJ2-3
TGTGCCAGCAGTTCCGGGACAGGGGATAACACAGATACGCAGTATTTT
CASSSGTGDNTDTQYF
>TRBV2|few|NA|TRBJ2-2
TGTGCCAGCAGGCTAGCACACACCGGGGAGCTGTTTTTT
CASRLAHTGELFF
>TRBV5-1|NA|TRBD2|TRBJ2-5
TGCGCCAGCAGCCTTAGCGGGACGCCTCAAGAGACCCAGTACTTC
CASSLSGTPQETQYF
>TRBV13|NA|NA|TRBJ2-1
TGTGCCAGCAGCGTATCCGGCTACAATGAGCAGTTCTTC
CASSVSGYNEQFF
>TRBV19|NA|TRBD2|TRBJ2-7
TGTGCCAGTAGTATCGAGAGCGGGAGGGGGTACGAGCAGTACTTC
CASSIESGRGYEQYF
>TRBV5-1|NA|TRBD1|TRBJ2-7
TGCGCCAGCAGGACAGGGGAAAACTACGAGCAGTACTTC
CASRTGENYEQYF
>TRBV28|NA|TRBD2|TRBJ2-1
TGTGCCAGCAGTTTAGCGGGAGAATCCTACAATGAGCAGTTCTTC
CASSLAGESYNEQFF
>TRBV6-4|NA|NA|TRBJ2-3
TGTGCCAGCCGGGTAGCAACTCTTCGCACAGATACGCAGTATTTT
CASRVATLRTDTQYF
>TRBV2|NA|TRBD1|TRBJ1-2
TGTGCCAGCAGTGAGGGCAGGGGGCGAGGCTATGGCTACACCTTC
CASSEGRGRGYGYTF
>TRBV5-5|NA|NA|TRBJ2-3
TGTGCCAGCAGACTCTTCACTAGCACAGATACGCAGTATTTT
CASRLFTSTDTQYF
>TRBV7-9|NA|NA|TRBJ2-2
TGTGCCAGCAGCCCAGGGGCCGTAGCGGGGGAGCTGTTTTTT
CASSPGAVAGELFF
>TRBV6-4|NA|TRBD2|TRBJ2-1
TGTGCCAGCAGTAGGACTAGCGGGAGCAATGAGCAGTTCTTC
CASSRTSGSNEQFF
>TRBV19|NA|TRBD2|TRBJ2-1
TGTGCCAGTAGTATCATGGGCGGGAGTAACAATGAGCAGTTCTTC
CASSIMGGSNNEQFF
>TRBV25-1|NA|NA|TRBJ1-1
TGTGCCAGCAGTGAAAGGGTATCGGGGGGCAGGCGGAACACTGAAGCTTTCTTT
CASSERVSGGRRNTEAFF